This section outlines one TCR beta chain sequence together with its context. Antigen unknown. This entry is derived from a study of T cells in Graves' hyperthyroidism and ophthalmopathy. Overall study findings and caveats: Most thyroid-expanded clonotypes above 0.001 were also found in blood. The model predicted ophthalmopathy a median roughly six months before onset.

The source of the PBMCs was over 8.5 ml of fresh peripheral blood. Germline loops: CDR1 PRHDT, CDR2 FYEKMQ (reference sequence). V trimming: 5 bases; J trimming: 2 bases; junction bases outside the gene matches: 6. The CDR3 loop spans 16 amino acids. The source material, RNA transcripts, was used to amplify TCR beta CDR3 regions. In the first-round RT-PCR of the TCR CDR3, the HTBI primer set was used. TCRdb passed the multiplex PCR reads through MiXCR, listing each CDR3 protein once. The profile shows 700,000 or so distinct CDR3 sequences, about a sixth of them singletons. This sequence originates from a man between 18 and 35 years old with Graves' hyperthyroidism. V gene TRBV13 combines with J gene TRBJ2-6; 7 positions agree with TRBD1. Sequencing input: blood. Here the CDR3 DNA reads TGTGCCAGCAGCCCCCCGCAGGGGGCTGGGGCCAACGTCCTGACTTTC. It codes for CASSPPQGAGANVLTF.